The T cell receptor beta chain described here comes from a study of blood T cell repertoires in COVID-19. Study-level information: The cDNA or gDNA used as material had been derived from T cells, B-cell-depleted T cells, or PBMCs.

Seattle patients were enrolled while actively infected and followed longitudinally. V lost 0 bases and J lost 6, with 11 bases in between. Per germline, CDR1 SGHRS and CDR2 YFSETQ. CDR3 length: 14 amino acids. Per the original data handling: Reference gene primer amplification yielded estimated nucleated cell counts. The method was immunoSEQ multiplex PCR; TCRdb's version includes in-frame clones alone and lacks a portion of them. V, J and clone size are those of that table, while D and trimming were read from the DNA. The profile shows about 82,000 clones, approximately 78% of them singletons. The chain couples TRBV5-1 to TRBJ2-3; D possibly corresponds to TRBD1 (6 bases). The receptor was derived from a man aged 60-69 years with COVID-19, enrolled during active disease. The sample comprised peripheral blood. This CDR3 is CASSLEAGADTQYF. The CDR3 bases are TGCGCCAGCAGCTTGGAGGCAGGGGCGGATACGCAGTATTTT.